The entry that follows covers one T cell receptor (beta chain) sequence. The data are from a study of blood T cell repertoires in COVID-19. Turning to the study itself: The samples span acute and convalescent COVID-19 from the United States, Italy and Spain. The analysed material was cDNA or gDNA that came from T cells, B-cell-depleted T cells, or PBMCs.

Authors' processing steps: Estimates of nucleated cell counts were drawn from the amplification of reference gene primers. Sequenced by immunoSEQ multiplex PCR; TCRdb stores in-frame clones only, minus some. V, J and clone size are taken as reported in that table, and D and trimming were inferred from the DNA itself. The sample lists about 190,000 clones; roughly 84% were seen once. The sequenced sample consisted of peripheral blood. The TCR sequence derives from a woman over 75 with active or convalescent COVID-19.

CDR3 sequence: CASSQRGGGALSNEQFF. CDR3 nucleotides: TGTGCCAGCAGCCAGAGGGGAGGCGGAGCTTTATCAAATGAGCAGTTCTTC. The chain joins TRBV3-1 (or the pseudogene TRBV3-2) to TRBJ2-1; a weak D match, TRBD2 (6 bases). The CDR3 has 17 amino acids. V lost 3 bases and J 7 bases, leaving 22 bases between the germline ends. Germline loops: CDR1 LGHDT, CDR2 YNNKEL (reference sequence).